This TCR beta chain comes out of a study of lymphopenia after photon versus proton radiotherapy. Points from the study as a whole: Oligoclonal CD8+ Temra expansion after nadir drove photon patients' diversity drop. Post-nadir TCR diversity decline inversely tracked overall survival among those who died. Survival link was tested only in deceased patients; proton benefit remains a possibility.

As for this clone: The target antigen is unknown.

Produced via immunoSEQ multiplex PCR; TCRdb's table is partial and in-frame only. Among tens of thousands of clones, 65% to 85% were seen once, and the ten largest hold about 1.3%. The TCR sequence derives from a man aged 60 to 75 with pancreatic cancer. The source was peripheral blood, collected from a patient treated with proton-based radiotherapy.

For the CDR3, the DNA is TGTGCCAGCAGCTCGGACAGGGGAATGTCCTACGAGCAGTACTTC. It encodes CASSSDRGMSYEQYF. The rearrangement joins TRBV11-3 to TRBJ2-7; 9 bases align to TRBD1. Trimming cost V 4 bases and J 1 base; bases outside gene matches: 5. CDR1 is SGHNT and CDR2 is YENEEA in the germline V gene. The CDR3 runs 15 residues.